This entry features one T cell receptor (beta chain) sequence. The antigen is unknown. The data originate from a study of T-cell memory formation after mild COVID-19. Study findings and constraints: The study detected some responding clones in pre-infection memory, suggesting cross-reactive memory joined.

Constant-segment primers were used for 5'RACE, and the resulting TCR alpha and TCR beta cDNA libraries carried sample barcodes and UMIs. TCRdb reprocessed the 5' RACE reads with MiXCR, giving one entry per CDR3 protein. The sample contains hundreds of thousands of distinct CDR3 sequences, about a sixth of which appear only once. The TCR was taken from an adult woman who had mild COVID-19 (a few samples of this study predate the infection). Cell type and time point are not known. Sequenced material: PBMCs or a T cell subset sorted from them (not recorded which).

The CDR3 reads CASSLWTQSGFYEQYF. Written as DNA, the CDR3 is TGTGCCAGCAGTTTGTGGACACAGTCGGGGTTCTACGAGCAGTACTTC. V gene TRBV12-3 or TRBV12-4 combines with J gene TRBJ2-7; D could derive from TRBD1 or TRBD2 (5 bases each). Trimming left V 3 bases short and J 3 bases short, with 18 bases between. The CDR3 spans 16 residues.